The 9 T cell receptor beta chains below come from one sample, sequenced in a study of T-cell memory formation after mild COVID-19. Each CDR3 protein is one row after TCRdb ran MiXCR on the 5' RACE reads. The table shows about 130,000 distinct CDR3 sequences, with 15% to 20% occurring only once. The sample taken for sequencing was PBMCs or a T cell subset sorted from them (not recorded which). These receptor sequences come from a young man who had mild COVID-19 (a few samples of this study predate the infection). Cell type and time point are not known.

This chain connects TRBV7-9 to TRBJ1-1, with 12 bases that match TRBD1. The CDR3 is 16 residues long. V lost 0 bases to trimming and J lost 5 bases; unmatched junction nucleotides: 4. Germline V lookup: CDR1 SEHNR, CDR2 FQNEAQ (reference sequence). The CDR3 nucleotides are TGTGCCAGCAGCTTAGCCCCGGGACAGGGGGCGACTGAAGCTTTCTTT. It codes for CASSLAPGQGATEAFF.

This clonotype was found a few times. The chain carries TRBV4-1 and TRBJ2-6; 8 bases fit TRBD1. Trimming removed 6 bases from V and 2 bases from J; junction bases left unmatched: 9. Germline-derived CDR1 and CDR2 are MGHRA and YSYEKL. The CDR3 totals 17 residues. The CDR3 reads CASRTGAAGPGANVLTF. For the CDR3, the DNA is TGCGCCAGCAGGACAGGGGCTGCGGGACCTGGGGCCAACGTCCTGACTTTC.

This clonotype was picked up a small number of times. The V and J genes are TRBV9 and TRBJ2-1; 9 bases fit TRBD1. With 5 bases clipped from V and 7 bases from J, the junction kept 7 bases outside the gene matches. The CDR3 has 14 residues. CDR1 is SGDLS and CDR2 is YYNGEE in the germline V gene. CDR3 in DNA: TGTGCCAGCAGTTCCGGACAGGGGTGGAATGAGCAGTTCTTC. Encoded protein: CASSSGQGWNEQFF.

This chain's CDR3 is CASGGSYEQYF. CDR3 bases: TGTGCCAGCGGCGGCTCCTACGAGCAGTACTTC. This rearrangement joins TRBV6-6 to TRBJ2-7; D remains unclear. The germline V gene encodes CDR1 MNHNY and CDR2 SVGAGI (reference sequence). Trimming stripped 8 bases from V and 0 bases from J, with 5 bases between. This CDR3 contains 11 residues.

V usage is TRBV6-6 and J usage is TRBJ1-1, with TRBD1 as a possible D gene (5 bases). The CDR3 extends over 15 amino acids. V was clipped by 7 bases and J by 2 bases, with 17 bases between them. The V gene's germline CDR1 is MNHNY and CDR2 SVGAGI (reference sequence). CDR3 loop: CASTQFKGANTEAFF. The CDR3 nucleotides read TGTGCCAGCACCCAATTTAAAGGGGCCAACACTGAAGCTTTCTTT.

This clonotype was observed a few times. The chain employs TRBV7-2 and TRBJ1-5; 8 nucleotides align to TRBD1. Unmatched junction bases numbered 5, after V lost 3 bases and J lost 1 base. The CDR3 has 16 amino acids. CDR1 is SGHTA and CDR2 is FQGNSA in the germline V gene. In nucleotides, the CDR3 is TGTGCCAGCAGCTTCACAGGGGGAAGGAGCAATCAGCCCCAGCATTTT. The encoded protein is CASSFTGGRSNQPQHF.

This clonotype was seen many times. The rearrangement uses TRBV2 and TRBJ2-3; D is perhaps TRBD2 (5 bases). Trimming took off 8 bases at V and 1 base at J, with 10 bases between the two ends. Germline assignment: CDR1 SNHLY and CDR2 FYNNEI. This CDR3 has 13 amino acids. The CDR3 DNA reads TGTGCCAGCTCATATAGCGGCACAGATACGCAGTATTTT. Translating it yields CASSYSGTDTQYF.

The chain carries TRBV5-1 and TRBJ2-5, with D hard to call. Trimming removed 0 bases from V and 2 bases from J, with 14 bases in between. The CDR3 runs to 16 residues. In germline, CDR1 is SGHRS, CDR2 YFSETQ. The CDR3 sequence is CASSLVSRKGQETQYF. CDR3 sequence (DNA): TGCGCCAGCAGCTTGGTATCCAGAAAGGGACAAGAGACCCAGTACTTC.

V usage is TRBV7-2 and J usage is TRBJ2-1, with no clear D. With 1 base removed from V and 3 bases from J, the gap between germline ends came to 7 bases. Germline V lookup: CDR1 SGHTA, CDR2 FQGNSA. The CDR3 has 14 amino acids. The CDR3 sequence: CASSLDPNYNEQFF. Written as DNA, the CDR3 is TGTGCCAGCAGCTTAGACCCGAACTACAATGAGCAGTTCTTC.